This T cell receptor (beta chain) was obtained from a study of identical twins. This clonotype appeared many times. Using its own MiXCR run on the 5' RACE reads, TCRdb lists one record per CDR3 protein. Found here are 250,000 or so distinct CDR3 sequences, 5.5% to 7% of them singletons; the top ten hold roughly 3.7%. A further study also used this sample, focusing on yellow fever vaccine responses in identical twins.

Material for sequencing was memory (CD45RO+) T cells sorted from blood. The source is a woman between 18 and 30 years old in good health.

CDR3 sequence reads: CATSAPDRGGHEQFF. Here the CDR3 DNA reads TGTGCCACCAGTGCTCCGGACAGGGGAGGGCATGAGCAGTTCTTC. The chain uses TRBV24-1 and TRBJ2-1; 9 bases are a match to TRBD1. The CDR3 has 15 amino acids. In germline, CDR1 is KGHDR, CDR2 SFDVKD. Germline trimming cut 5 bases from V and 8 bases from J; bases unmatched to any gene: 9.